The sample holds many counts of the clone carrying this T cell receptor beta chain. Its specificity is not known. Germline trimming cut 1 base from V and 4 bases from J; bases unmatched to any gene: 2. In germline, CDR1 is MNHEY, CDR2 SVGAGI. This CDR3 comprises 16 residues. TCRdb redid the calling of the multiplex PCR reads with MiXCR, one entry per CDR3 protein. The sample has approximately 230,000 distinct CDR3 sequences, under 35% seen once. This sample was included in a study of breast tumors, draining lymph nodes, adjacent tissues. Axillary draining lymph nodes of breast cancer patients supplied the node samples. Overall study results and limits: Compared with lymph nodes, tumors were less diverse; compared with nontumor tissue, more. Luminal-like breast cancer showed significantly higher tumor–nontumor repertoire similarity than basal-like. Tumor T cell lymph node origin was a supported hypothesis, not proven.

Sequencing input: axillary lymph node tissue. This chain uses TRBV6-5 with TRBJ2-3; 13 positions match TRBD2. This sequence was found in a female donor with breast cancer. Some clones in this sample may be carry-over from other donors' samples. The CDR3 reads CASSYLLAGGPDTQYF. CDR3 DNA: TGTGCCAGCAGTTACTTACTAGCGGGAGGGCCAGATACGCAGTATTTT.